The next 9 T cell receptor beta chains were all read from a single sample in a study of blood T cell repertoires in COVID-19. The repertoire was sequenced with immunoSEQ multiplex PCR; TCRdb's copy has only in-frame clones and lacks some. The profile shows over 350,000 clones, roughly 90% of them singletons. Specimen: peripheral blood. Source of these receptors: a woman in her twenties or thirties with active or convalescent COVID-19.

The chain uses TRBV4-1 and TRBJ2-1, with 8 bases identical to TRBD1. V trimming: 4 bases; J trimming: 12 bases; junction bases outside the gene matches: 14. The CDR3 spans 15 residues. The V gene's germline CDR1 is MGHRA and CDR2 YSYEKL. CDR3 protein: CASSLGQGPSGGQFF. In DNA, the CDR3 is TGCGCCAGCAGCCTCGGACAGGGCCCCTCCGGGGGGCAGTTCTTC.

This clone appeared a few times. This chain links TRBV29-1 with TRBJ1-6; 8 nucleotides line up with TRBD1. Per the germline V gene, CDR1 is SQVTM and CDR2 is ANQGSEA. CDR3 length: 15 amino acids. Trimming took 6 bases from V and 7 from J; bases not matched to a gene: 11. This chain's CDR3 is CSVRTGISENSPLHF. The CDR3 DNA follows: TGCAGCGTCCGGACAGGGATCTCCGAAAATTCACCCCTCCACTTT.

The rearrangement links TRBV28 to TRBJ2-2, with a possible D match to TRBD2 (6 bases). The V end lost 6 bases, the J end lost 3 bases, and 11 bases lay between the germline ends. The germline V gene encodes CDR1 MDHEN and CDR2 SYDVKM. There are 14 residues in the CDR3. The CDR3: CASSPGGHTGELFF. The DNA for the CDR3 is TGTGCCAGCAGCCCCGGGGGACACACCGGGGAGCTGTTTTTT.

This clone was observed a single time. The genes are TRBV6-1 and TRBJ1-5, with D uncertain. CDR1 is MNHNS and CDR2 is SASEGT in the germline V gene. The CDR3 is 16 residues long. V was trimmed by 3 bases and J by 3 bases, leaving 15 bases between them. CDR3 in DNA: TGTGCCAGCAGTGAGAATCTGCAGACAAACAATCAGCCCCAGCATTTT. This gives the protein CASSENLQTNNQPQHF.

This sequence joins TRBV27 and TRBJ1-2; 10 bases match TRBD1. The germline V gene has CDR1 MNHEY and CDR2 SMNVEV (reference sequence). CDR3 length equals 15 residues. Trimming removed 3 bases from V and 2 bases from J; junction bases left unmatched: 3. The CDR3 coding sequence is TGTGCCAGCAGTTTTCGACAGGGGGCCAACTATGGCTACACCTTC. This codes for CASSFRQGANYGYTF.

The V gene is TRBV25-1, the J gene TRBJ1-4; TRBD1 matches at 7 bases. CDR1 and CDR2 from the germline V gene are MGHDK and SYGVNS. The CDR3 spans 14 residues. The J segment lost 11 bases and the V segment lost 5 bases, leaving 11 bases of the junction unmatched. The CDR3 DNA reads as TGTGCCAGCAGTAGAGACAGGGTGGCGGGGAAACTGTTTTTT. It yields the protein CASSRDRVAGKLFF. Full variable domain (remainder filled in from reference TRBV25-1 and TRBJ1-4): EADIYQTPRYLVIGTGKKITLECSQTMGHDKMYWYQQDPGMELHLIHYSYGVNSTEKGDLSSESTVSRIRTEHFPLTLESARPSHTSQYLCASSRDRVAGKLFFGSGTQLSVL.

The genes are TRBV19 and TRBJ1-5, with a tentative D call TRBD1 (5 bases). The ends were cut back, 6 bases at V and 6 bases at J, with 18 bases in the middle. The CDR3 runs 15 residues. In germline, CDR1 is LNHDA, CDR2 SQIVND (reference sequence). The CDR3 bases are TGTGCCAGTAGGGTAGGGCAGGGATTCGGTCAGCCCCAGCATTTT. Translated, it gives CASRVGQGFGQPQHF.

CDR3 coding DNA: TGTGCCAGCAGCCAATCGAGCTATGGCTACACCTTC. Protein product: CASSQSSYGYTF. V gene TRBV16 combines with J gene TRBJ1-2; D not resolved. The CDR3 contains 12 residues. The V and J ends lost 0 bases and 4 bases respectively, with 3 bases between them. Germline V gives CDR1 KGHSY, CDR2 FQNENV.

This chain links TRBV11-2 with TRBJ1-1; 9 nucleotides agree with TRBD1. V gave up 3 bases and J gave up 4 bases; unmatched junction bases: 9. The CDR3 sequence is 16 residues long. Germline loops: CDR1 SGHAT, CDR2 FQNNGV. CDR3 sequence: CASSLGPGQGGTEAFF. Written as DNA, the CDR3 is TGTGCCAGCAGCTTGGGTCCGGGACAGGGCGGCACTGAAGCTTTCTTT.